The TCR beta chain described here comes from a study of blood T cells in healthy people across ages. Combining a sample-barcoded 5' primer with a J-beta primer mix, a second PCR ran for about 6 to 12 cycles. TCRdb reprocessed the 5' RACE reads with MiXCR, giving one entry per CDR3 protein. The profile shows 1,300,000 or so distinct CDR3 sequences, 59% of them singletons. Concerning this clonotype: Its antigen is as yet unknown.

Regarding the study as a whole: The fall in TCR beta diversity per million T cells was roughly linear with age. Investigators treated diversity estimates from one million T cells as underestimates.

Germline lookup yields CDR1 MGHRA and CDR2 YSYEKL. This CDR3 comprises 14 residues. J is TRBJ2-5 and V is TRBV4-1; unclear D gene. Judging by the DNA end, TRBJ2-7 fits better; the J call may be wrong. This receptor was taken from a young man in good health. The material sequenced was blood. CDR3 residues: CASSYRTESYEQYF. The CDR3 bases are TGCGCCAGCAGCTACCGGACGGAAAGCTACGAGCAGTACTTC.